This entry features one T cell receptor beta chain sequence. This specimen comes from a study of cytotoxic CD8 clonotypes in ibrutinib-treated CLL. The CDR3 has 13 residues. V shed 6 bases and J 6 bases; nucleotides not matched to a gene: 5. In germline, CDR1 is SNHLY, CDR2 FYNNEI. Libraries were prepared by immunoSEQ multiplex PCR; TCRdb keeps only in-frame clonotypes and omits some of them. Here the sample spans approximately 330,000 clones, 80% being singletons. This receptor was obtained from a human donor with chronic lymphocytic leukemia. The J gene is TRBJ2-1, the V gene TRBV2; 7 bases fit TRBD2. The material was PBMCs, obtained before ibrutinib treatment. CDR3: CASRKGLVNEQFF. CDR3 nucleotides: TGTGCCAGCAGGAAAGGACTAGTCAATGAGCAGTTCTTC.